Given below is one T cell receptor beta chain in context. Germline lookup yields CDR1 GTSNPN and CDR2 SVGIG (reference sequence). The CDR3 spans 15 residues. Trimming shortened V by 2 bases and J by 3 bases, and 15 bases separated the two germline ends. The data are from a study of shared clonotypes between healthy human individuals. The repertoire was sequenced with immunoSEQ multiplex PCR; TCRdb's copy has only in-frame clones and lacks some. The sample yields about 1 million clones, about 75% seen once. Sequencing was carried out using memory CD4+ T cells sorted from blood. Subset reported: CD45RA-negative fraction. The sequence came from a young man in good health. This rearrangement joins TRBV30 to TRBJ2-3; no clear D. CDR3 in DNA: TGTGCCTGGAGTCCTTACGGCGTCAAAACAGATACGCAGTATTTT. This translates into CAWSPYGVKTDTQYF.